Listed here are 5 T cell receptor beta chains from one sample, sequenced in a study of OX40 agonist ivuxolimab in advanced cancers. The method was immunoSEQ multiplex PCR; TCRdb's version includes in-frame clones alone and lacks a portion of them. The sample shows some 73,000 clones, approximately 86% of them seen only once. Sequencing was performed on CD4+ or CD8+ T cells sorted from blood, taken in a trial of the OX40 agonist ivuxolimab. Source of these receptors: an adult with an advanced solid tumor such as melanoma, head and neck, liver or kidney cancer.

The chain is built from TRBV6-1 and TRBJ2-5; 7 nucleotides align to TRBD1. J gave up 3 bases and V 3 bases, and 4 bases lay outside the gene matches. Germline V gives CDR1 MNHNS, CDR2 SASEGT. The CDR3 loop spans 14 amino acids. The CDR3 loop is CASSDQDREETQYF. The DNA for the CDR3 is TGTGCCAGCAGTGATCAAGACAGGGAAGAGACCCAGTACTTC.

This chain connects TRBV5-1 to TRBJ1-4; D not resolved. Germline lookup yields CDR1 SGHRS and CDR2 YFSETQ. The V gene lost 4 bases and the J gene lost 7 bases, with 14 bases spanning the gap. CDR3 size: 14 residues. CDR3 in amino acids: CASSPGDWGEKLFF. The CDR3 coding sequence is TGCGCCAGCAGCCCAGGCGACTGGGGTGAAAAACTGTTTTTT.

V usage is TRBV9 and J usage is TRBJ1-2, with D hard to call. Trimming left V 0 bases short and J 2 bases short, with 8 bases between. The CDR3 length is 14 residues. Germline assignment: CDR1 SGDLS and CDR2 YYNGEE. The CDR3 sequence is CASSVENGNYGYTF. As DNA, the CDR3 is TGTGCCAGCAGCGTAGAGAACGGAAACTATGGCTACACCTTC.

The chain employs TRBV5-4 and TRBJ2-3, with D possibly matching TRBD1 (6 bases). Between the trimmed V and J ends, which lost 4 bases and 7 bases, there was a span of 13 bases. This CDR3 has 13 amino acids. The germline gives CDR1 SGHNT, CDR2 YYREEE (reference sequence). In nucleotides, the CDR3 is TGTGCCAGCAGCGGCGACAGGATCCATACGCAGTATTTT. It translates to CASSGDRIHTQYF.

The rearrangement joins TRBV19 to TRBJ2-2, with D possibly TRBD1 on 6 matching bases. The V end was cut by 0 bases, the J end by 6 bases, with 11 bases between. The CDR3 has 15 amino acids. Per germline, CDR1 LNHDA and CDR2 SQIVND (reference sequence). In nucleotides, the CDR3 is TGTGCCAGTAGTATAGATTACAGGGCCCCCGGGGAGCTGTTTTTT. Translated: CASSIDYRAPGELFF.